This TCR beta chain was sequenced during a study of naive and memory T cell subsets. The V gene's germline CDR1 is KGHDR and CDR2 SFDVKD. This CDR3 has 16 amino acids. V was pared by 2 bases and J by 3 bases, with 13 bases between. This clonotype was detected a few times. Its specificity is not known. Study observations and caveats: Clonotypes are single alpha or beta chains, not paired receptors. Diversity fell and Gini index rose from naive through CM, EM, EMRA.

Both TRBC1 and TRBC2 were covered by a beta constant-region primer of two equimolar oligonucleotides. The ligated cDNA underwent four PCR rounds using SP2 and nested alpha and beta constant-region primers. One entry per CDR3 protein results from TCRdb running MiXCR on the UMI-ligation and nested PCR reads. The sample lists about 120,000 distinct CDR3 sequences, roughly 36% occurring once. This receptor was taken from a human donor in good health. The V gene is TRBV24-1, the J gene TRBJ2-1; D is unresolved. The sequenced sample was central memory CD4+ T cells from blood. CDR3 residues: CATSDSKRWFYNEQFF. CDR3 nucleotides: TGTGCCACCAGTGATTCGAAGAGGTGGTTCTACAATGAGCAGTTCTTC.